These T cell receptor beta chains were read from a single sample in a study of breast tumors, draining lymph nodes, adjacent tissues. TCRdb called the multiplex PCR reads again in MiXCR, with one record for every CDR3 protein. The repertoire holds 200,000 to 250,000 distinct CDR3 sequences, about 34% seen once, with roughly 3.5% in the top ten. The source material was axillary lymph node tissue. All receptors come from a female donor with breast cancer. Some clones in this sample may be carry-over from other donors' samples. The CDR3 runs from the conserved cysteine through the conserved F or W. A D gene is named only where the DNA matches it firmly. Some rows mark clone size as missing; the rest say once, few, many or name a class of expanded clone.

size: NA
J: TRBJ1-4
D: NA
V: TRBV20-1
CDR3: CSARVRGRTNEKLFF
DNA: TGCAGTGCTAGAGTCCGGGGGCGTACTAATGAAAAACTGTTTTTT

size: many
J: TRBJ2-7
D: TRBD1
V: TRBV2
CDR3: CASSAGTVNYEQYF
DNA: TGTGCCAGCAGCGCCGGGACAGTTAACTACGAGCAGTACTTC

size: many
J: TRBJ2-5
D: NA
V: TRBV19
CDR3: CASSPGGGTQYF
DNA: TGTGCCAGTAGTCCAGGGGGGGGGACCCAGTACTTC

size: many
J: TRBJ1-3
D: NA
V: TRBV7-3
CDR3: CASSPLGTVSSGNTIYF
DNA: TGTGCCAGCAGCCCTTTAGGGACCGTAAGCTCTGGAAACACCATATATTTT

size: NA
J: TRBJ2-1
D: TRBD2
V: TRBV14
CDR3: CASSVESNGAGDAEQFF
DNA: TGTGCCAGCAGCGTAGAGAGTAATGGAGCGGGGGACGCTGAGCAGTTCTTC

size: NA
J: TRBJ2-3
D: TRBD1
V: TRBV5-1
CDR3: CASSLGRRDSDRGTQYF
DNA: TGCGCCAGCAGCTTGGGACGTCGGGACAGCGACCGCGGTACGCAGTATTTT

size: NA
J: TRBJ2-2
D: NA
V: TRBV27
CDR3: CASRGPGELFF
DNA: TGTGCCAGCAGAGGTCCCGGGGAGCTGTTTTTT

size: NA
J: TRBJ2-1
D: TRBD2
V: TRBV15
CDR3: CATSRDRGLAGENNEQFF
DNA: TGTGCCACCAGCAGAGATAGGGGACTAGCGGGGGAGAACAATGAGCAGTTCTTC

size: few
J: TRBJ2-1
D: NA
V: TRBV6-5
CDR3: CASRVGRGAVEQFF
DNA: TGTGCCAGCAGGGTAGGGCGGGGAGCAGTTGAACAGTTCTTC

size: NA
J: TRBJ1-5
D: NA
V: TRBV2
CDR3: CASSDEGDQPQHF
DNA: TGTGCCAGCTCGGATGAAGGGGATCAGCCCCAGCATTTT

size: many
J: TRBJ1-5
D: NA
V: TRBV7-8
CDR3: CASSLGVNQPQHF
DNA: TGTGCCAGCAGCTTAGGGGTCAATCAGCCCCAGCATTTT

size: NA
J: TRBJ2-3
D: NA
V: TRBV7-3
CDR3: CASSLLRGNTDTQYF
DNA: TGTGCCAGCAGCTTACTACGGGGGAACACAGATACGCAGTATTTT

size: few
J: TRBJ2-3
D: NA
V: TRBV6-1
CDR3: CASSEASADTQYF
DNA: TGTGCCAGCAGTGAAGCCTCGGCAGATACGCAGTATTTT

size: many
J: TRBJ2-7
D: TRBD2
V: TRBV7-6
CDR3: CASSRLAGGFYEQYF
DNA: TGTGCCAGCAGCCGACTAGCGGGAGGATTCTACGAGCAGTACTTC

size: many
J: TRBJ2-3
D: NA
V: TRBV2
CDR3: CASRVLATRGVTDTQYF
DNA: TGTGCCAGCAGGGTACTAGCGACCAGGGGGGTCACAGATACGCAGTATTTT

size: many
J: TRBJ2-5
D: NA
V: TRBV7-3
CDR3: CASSRRGSVEETQYF
DNA: TGTGCCAGCAGCCGGCGGGGTAGCGTTGAGGAGACCCAGTACTTC

size: NA
J: TRBJ2-1
D: TRBD1
V: TRBV20-1
CDR3: CSAPIDRGGEQFF
DNA: TGCAGTGCCCCTATTGACAGGGGCGGTGAGCAGTTCTTC

size: NA
J: TRBJ2-6
D: NA
V: TRBV24-1
CDR3: CATSESDGANVLTF
DNA: TGTGCCACCAGTGAAAGTGACGGGGCCAACGTCCTGACTTTC

size: NA
J: TRBJ1-2
D: TRBD1
V: TRBV20-1
CDR3: CSARTGSGYTF
DNA: TGCAGTGCTAGGACAGGGAGCGGCTACACCTTC

size: many
J: TRBJ2-7
D: TRBD2
V: TRBV20-1
CDR3: CSALFGRGGYEQYF
DNA: TGCAGTGCTTTATTTGGGAGGGGAGGCTACGAGCAGTACTTC

size: many
J: TRBJ2-3
D: NA
V: TRBV7-2
CDR3: CASSLVGVGKDTQYF
DNA: TGTGCCAGCAGCTTAGTGGGGGTGGGGAAAGATACGCAGTATTTT

size: many
J: TRBJ1-2
D: NA
V: TRBV5-6
CDR3: CASSLGGNSIYTF
DNA: TGTGCCAGCAGCTTGGGAGGGAATAGTATCTACACCTTC

size: few
J: TRBJ1-2
D: NA
V: TRBV27
CDR3: CASSTRTQVGYTF
DNA: TGTGCCAGCAGTACCAGGACACAGGTTGGCTACACCTTC